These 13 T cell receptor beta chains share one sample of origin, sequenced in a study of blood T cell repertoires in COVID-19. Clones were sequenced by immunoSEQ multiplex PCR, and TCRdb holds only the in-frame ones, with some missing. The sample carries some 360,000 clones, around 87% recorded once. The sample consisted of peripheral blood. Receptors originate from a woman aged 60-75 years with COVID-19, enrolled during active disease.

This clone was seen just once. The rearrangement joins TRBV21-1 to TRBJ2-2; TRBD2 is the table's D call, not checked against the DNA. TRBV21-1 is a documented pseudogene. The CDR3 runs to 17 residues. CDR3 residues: CASSKKRYRANTGELFF. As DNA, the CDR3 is TGTGCCAGCAGCAAGAAGCGATATAGAGCGAACACCGGGGAGCTGTTTTTT.

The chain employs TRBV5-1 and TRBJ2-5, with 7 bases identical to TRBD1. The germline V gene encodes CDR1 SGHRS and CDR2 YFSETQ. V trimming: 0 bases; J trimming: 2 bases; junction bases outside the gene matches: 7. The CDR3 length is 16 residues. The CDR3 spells CASSLERDRHQETQYF. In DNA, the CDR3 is TGCGCCAGCAGCTTGGAACGGGACAGACATCAAGAGACCCAGTACTTC. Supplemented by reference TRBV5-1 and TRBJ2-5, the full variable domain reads KAGVTQTPRYLIKTRGQQVTLSCSPISGHRSVSWYQQTPGQGLQFLFEYFSETQRNKGNFPGRFSGRQFSNSRSEMNVSTLELGDSALYLCASSLERDRHQETQYFGPGTRLLVL.

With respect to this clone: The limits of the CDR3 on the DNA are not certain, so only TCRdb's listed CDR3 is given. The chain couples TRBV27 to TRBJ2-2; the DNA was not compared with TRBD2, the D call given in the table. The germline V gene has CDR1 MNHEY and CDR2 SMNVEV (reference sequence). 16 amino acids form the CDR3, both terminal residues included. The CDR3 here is CASSLSLRGASGELFF.

In DNA form, the CDR3 reads TGTGCCAGCAGCTTAACGACAGGGCTCACTGAAGCTTTCTTT. Translating it yields CASSLTTGLTEAFF. The chain links TRBV7-8 to TRBJ1-1; 7 bases agree with TRBD1. J gave up 4 bases and V 2 bases, and 4 bases lay outside the gene matches. Germline V gene sequence: CDR1 SGHVS, CDR2 FQNEAQ. The CDR3 spans 14 residues.

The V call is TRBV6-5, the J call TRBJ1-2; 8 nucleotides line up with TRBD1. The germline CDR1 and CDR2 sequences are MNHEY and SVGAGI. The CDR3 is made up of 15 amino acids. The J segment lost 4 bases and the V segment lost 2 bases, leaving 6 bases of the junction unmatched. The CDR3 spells CASSYTTGGGYGYTF. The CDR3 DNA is TGTGCCAGCAGTTACACAACAGGGGGTGGCTATGGCTACACCTTC.

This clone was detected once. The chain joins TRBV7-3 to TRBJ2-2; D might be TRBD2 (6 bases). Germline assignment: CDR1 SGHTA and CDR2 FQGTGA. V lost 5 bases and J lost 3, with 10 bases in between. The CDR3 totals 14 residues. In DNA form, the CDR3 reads TGTGCCAGCAGCCCTGGGACTGACACCGGGGAGCTGTTTTTT. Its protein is CASSPGTDTGELFF.

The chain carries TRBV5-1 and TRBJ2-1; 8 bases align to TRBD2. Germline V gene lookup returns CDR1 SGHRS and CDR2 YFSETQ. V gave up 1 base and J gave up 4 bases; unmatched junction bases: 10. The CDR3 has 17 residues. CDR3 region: CASSLMFGAGGYNEQFF. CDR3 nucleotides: TGCGCCAGCAGCTTGATGTTTGGTGCGGGGGGTTACAATGAGCAGTTCTTC.

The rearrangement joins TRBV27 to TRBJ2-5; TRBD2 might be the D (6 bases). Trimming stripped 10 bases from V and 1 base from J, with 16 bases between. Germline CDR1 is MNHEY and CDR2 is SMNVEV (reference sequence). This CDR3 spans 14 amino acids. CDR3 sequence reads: CATKRGGAQETQYF. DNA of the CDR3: TGTGCCACAAAGAGAGGCGGGGCCCAAGAGACCCAGTACTTC.

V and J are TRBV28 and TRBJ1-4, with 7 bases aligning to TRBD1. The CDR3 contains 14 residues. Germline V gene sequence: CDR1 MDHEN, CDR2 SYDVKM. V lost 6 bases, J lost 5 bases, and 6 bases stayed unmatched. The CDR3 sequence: CASSPGQPNEKLFF. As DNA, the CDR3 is TGTGCCAGCAGCCCGGGACAGCCGAATGAAAAACTGTTTTTT. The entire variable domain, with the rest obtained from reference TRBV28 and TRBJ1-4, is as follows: DVKVTQSSRYLVKRTGEKVFLECVQDMDHENMFWYRQDPGLGLRLIYFSYDVKMKEKGDIPEGYSVSREKKERFSLILESASTNQTSMYLCASSPGQPNEKLFFGSGTQLSVL.

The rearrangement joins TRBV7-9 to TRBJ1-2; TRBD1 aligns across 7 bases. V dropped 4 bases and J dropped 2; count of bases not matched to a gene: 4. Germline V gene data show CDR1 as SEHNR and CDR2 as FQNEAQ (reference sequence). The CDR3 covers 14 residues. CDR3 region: CASSSQGVNYGYTF. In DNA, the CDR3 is TGTGCCAGCAGCTCTCAGGGGGTCAACTATGGCTACACCTTC.

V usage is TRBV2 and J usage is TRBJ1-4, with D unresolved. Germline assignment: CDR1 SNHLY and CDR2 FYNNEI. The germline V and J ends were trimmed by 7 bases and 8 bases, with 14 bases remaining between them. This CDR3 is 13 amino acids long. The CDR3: CASNFRAGEKLFF. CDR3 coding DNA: TGTGCCAGCAATTTCCGAGCGGGGGAAAAACTGTTTTTT. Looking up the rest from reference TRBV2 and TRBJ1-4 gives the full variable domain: EPEVTQTPSHQVTQMGQEVILRCVPISNHLYFYWYRQILGQKVEFLVSFYNNEISEKSEIFDDQFSVERPDGSNFTLKIRSTKLEDSAMYFCASNFRAGEKLFFGSGTQLSVL.

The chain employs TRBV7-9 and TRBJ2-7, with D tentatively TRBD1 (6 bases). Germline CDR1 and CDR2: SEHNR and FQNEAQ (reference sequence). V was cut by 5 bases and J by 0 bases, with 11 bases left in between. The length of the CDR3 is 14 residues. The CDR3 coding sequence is TGTGCCAGCAGCCTAGGACAGTCCTCCTACGAGCAGTACTTC. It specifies CASSLGQSSYEQYF.

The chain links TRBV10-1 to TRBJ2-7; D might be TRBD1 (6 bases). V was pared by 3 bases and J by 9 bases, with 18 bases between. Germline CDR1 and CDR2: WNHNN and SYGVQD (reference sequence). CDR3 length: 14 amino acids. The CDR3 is CASSDPGTSDRQYF. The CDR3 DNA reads TGCGCCAGCAGTGACCCCGGGACATCCGATCGGCAGTACTTC.